This entry lists 28 T cell receptor beta chains sequenced from one sample in a study of response to subunit inactivated influenza vaccine. One entry per CDR3 protein results from TCRdb running MiXCR on the RT-PCR reads. The sample consists of about 570,000 distinct CDR3 sequences, roughly 10% of them appearing once. These data were also filed under a second study, of T cells expressing NK-cell markers. This second study says: The authors made TCR beta cDNA libraries by 5'RACE template switching. This switching added a universal primer site and UMIs.

Material: PBMCs from blood, obtained on the day of vaccination. These receptors were collected from a man in his forties or fifties who received an inactivated influenza vaccine.

The chain combines TRBV20-1 with TRBJ2-7; perhaps D is TRBD1 or TRBD2 (5 bases each). V lost 0 bases and J lost 5, with 17 bases in between. CDR1 and CDR2 (germline): DFQATT, SNEGSKA (reference sequence). This CDR3 spans 15 amino acids. For the CDR3, the DNA is TGCAGTGCTAGAGAAGGGGACCCGGACCGCGACGAGCAGTACTTC. Protein sequence: CSAREGDPDRDEQYF.

The chain has TRBV28 and TRBJ2-5; 8 nucleotides line up with TRBD2. The germline gives CDR1 MDHEN, CDR2 SYDVKM. Unmatched junction bases numbered 20, after V lost 4 bases and J lost 1 base. The CDR3 totals 20 residues. For the CDR3, the DNA is TGTGCCAGCAGTTCGCTTGGGGGCCGTAAAGCGGGAGTAGGCCAAGAGACCCAGTACTTC. Its translation is CASSSLGGRKAGVGQETQYF.

The table lists this clonotype with many counts. The gene calls are TRBV5-6 and TRBJ2-7, with 10 bases aligning to TRBD1. CDR3 length equals 15 residues. The germline V gene has CDR1 SGHDT and CDR2 YYEEEE. The ends lost 6 bases at V and 1 base at J; junction bases unmatched: 7. For the CDR3, the DNA is TGTGCCAGCATCGGACAGGGGGGAACGTCCTACGAGCAGTACTTC. It encodes CASIGQGGTSYEQYF.

This clonotype has a handful of counts. V is TRBV4-3 and J is TRBJ2-3, with a weak D call TRBD2 (7 bases). The CDR3 sequence is 18 residues long. V shed 1 base and J shed 4 bases, with 21 bases lying between them. In germline, CDR1 is LGHNA, CDR2 YSLEER. The CDR3 here is CASSQVGIRGGGADTQYF. The CDR3 DNA reads as TGCGCCAGCAGCCAAGTCGGAATAAGGGGGGGCGGGGCAGATACGCAGTATTTT.

V and J are TRBV12-3 or TRBV12-4 and TRBJ2-2; D unresolved. The CDR3 totals 15 residues. Trimming removed 3 bases at V and 0 bases at J, with 8 bases between. The CDR3 nucleotides read TGTGCCAGCAGTTTTGAGGTCTCGAACACCGGGGAGCTGTTTTTT. Protein: CASSFEVSNTGELFF.

The chain links TRBV27 to TRBJ2-3; D remains ambiguous. V dropped 3 bases and J dropped 1 base, with 14 bases sitting between them. CDR3 length: 16 residues. Germline CDR1 and CDR2: MNHEY and SMNVEV (reference sequence). The CDR3 coding sequence is TGTGCCAGCAGTTTGGTATTCCCCGGAGGCACAGATACGCAGTATTTT. Protein sequence: CASSLVFPGGTDTQYF.

This clonotype was seen at least ten times. This chain links TRBV4-2 with TRBJ2-7; weak D call: TRBD2 (6 bases). From germline, CDR1 is LGHNA and CDR2 YNFKEQ. The CDR3 is 16 residues long. V lost 0 bases and J lost 0, with 12 bases in between. CDR3 in amino acids: CASSQETGEPSYEQYF. CDR3 nucleotides: TGTGCCAGCAGCCAAGAGACGGGGGAACCCTCCTACGAGCAGTACTTC.

This clonotype appeared many times. The chain carries TRBV4-2 and TRBJ1-1; 12 nucleotides line up with TRBD1. Germline CDR1 reads LGHNA; CDR2 reads YNFKEQ. The length of the CDR3 is 18 residues. V gave up 2 bases and J gave up 2 bases; unmatched junction bases: 9. The CDR3 protein is CASSQTGGTGGVNTEAFF. In DNA, the CDR3 is TGTGCCAGCAGCCAAACGGGGGGGACAGGGGGCGTAAACACTGAAGCTTTCTTT.

Many counts were recorded for this clonotype. This rearrangement joins TRBV7-2 to TRBJ2-7, with TRBD1 identical over 7 bases. The CDR3 length is 14 residues. With V trimmed by 5 bases and J by 2 bases, 6 bases remained unmatched. The germline CDR1 and CDR2 sequences are SGHTA and FQGNSA. CDR3 bases: TGTGCCAGCAGCAACGCCGGGACAGCCTACGAGCAGTACTTC. This gives the protein CASSNAGTAYEQYF.

This chain uses TRBV5-1 with TRBJ2-3, with a weak D call TRBD1 (6 bases). Trimming left V 4 bases short and J 0 bases short, with 15 bases between. CDR3 size: 16 residues. Germline V gene sequence: CDR1 SGHRS, CDR2 YFSETQ. The CDR3: CASSAGQLESTDTQYF. CDR3 DNA: TGCGCCAGCAGCGCAGGACAGTTGGAAAGCACAGATACGCAGTATTTT.

This clonotype was detected ten times or more. The chain carries TRBV20-1 and TRBJ2-2; D is perhaps TRBD2 (5 bases). This CDR3 spans 14 amino acids. V lost 6 bases to trimming and J lost 6 bases, with 17 bases between them. Looked up from germline, CDR1 is DFQATT and CDR2 is SNEGSKA (reference sequence). The CDR3 DNA reads TGCAGTGCGCGTCAAGCGCGGGTGTCCGGGGAGCTGTTTTTT. It yields the protein CSARQARVSGELFF.

The chain combines TRBV4-1 with TRBJ2-7, with 8 bases fitting TRBD1. Germline CDR1 and CDR2: MGHRA and YSYEKL. The CDR3 loop spans 14 amino acids. After removal of 2 bases from V and 7 bases from J, the junction contained 7 bases not matched to a gene. DNA for the CDR3: TGCGCCAGCAGCCAATACGACAGGGGAGCAGAGCAGTACTTC. It encodes CASSQYDRGAEQYF.

Many counts were recorded for this clonotype. V and J are TRBV29-1 and TRBJ2-7; D ambiguous. CDR1 and CDR2 (germline): SQVTM, ANQGSEA. V lost 0 bases, J lost 3 bases, and 12 bases lay in between. This CDR3 contains 14 residues. The CDR3 DNA sequence: TGCAGCGTTGAAGATCCGCAGGAACTCTACGAGCAGTACTTC. This sequence encodes CSVEDPQELYEQYF.

The J gene is TRBJ2-7, the V gene TRBV11-2; weak D call: TRBD2 (6 bases). The CDR3 spans 15 residues. Deletions cut 0 bases from V and 1 base from J, with 10 bases between. CDR1 SGHAT and CDR2 FQNNGV come from the germline V gene. CDR3 amino acids: CASSLDVRESYEQYF. The CDR3 coding sequence is TGTGCCAGCAGCTTAGATGTCCGGGAGTCCTACGAGCAGTACTTC.

The rearrangement uses TRBV6-1 and TRBJ2-2, with D maybe TRBD1 (6 bases). V lost 7 bases to trimming and J lost 1 base, with 13 bases between them. Germline-derived CDR1 and CDR2 are MNHNS and SASEGT. The CDR3 is made up of 15 amino acids. The CDR3 loop reads CASTHREMNTGELFF. The CDR3, as DNA: TGTGCCAGCACCCACAGGGAGATGAACACCGGGGAGCTGTTTTTT.

The table lists this clonotype with a few counts. The gene calls are TRBV2 and TRBJ2-3, with D possibly TRBD2 on 5 matching bases. Germline V gene sequence: CDR1 SNHLY, CDR2 FYNNEI. V dropped 4 bases and J dropped 4 bases, with 18 bases sitting between them. The CDR3 is 16 residues long. The CDR3 nucleotides are TGTGCCAGCAGTGTATTTTCGGCTAGCAGCGCAGATACGCAGTATTTT. Translating it yields CASSVFSASSADTQYF.

This clonotype has a handful of counts. CDR3 residues: CASSYSPGAYEKLFF. In DNA form, the CDR3 reads TGTGCCAGCAGTTACTCACCGGGGGCTTATGAAAAACTGTTTTTT. The J gene is TRBJ1-4, the V gene TRBV6-5, with D maybe TRBD1 (6 bases). Germline CDR1 is MNHEY and CDR2 is SVGAGI. V gave up 0 bases and J gave up 6 bases, with 11 bases separating them. CDR3 size: 15 residues.

Worth noting for this clonotype: Germline and junction disagree at one end, which may indicate a read error. The V call is TRBV5-1, the J call TRBJ1-2; the match to TRBD1 covers 7 bases. The V gene's germline CDR1 is SGHRS and CDR2 YFSETQ. This CDR3 contains 16 residues. Here the CDR3 reads CASSLSGGQKFYRYTF. DNA for the CDR3: TGCGCCAGCAGCCTGTCTGGGGGACAGAAATTCTATCGCTACACCTTC. The whole variable domain, filled in from reference TRBV5-1 and TRBJ1-2, reads KAGVTQTPRYLIKTRGQQVTLSCSPISGHRSVSWYQQTPGQGLQFLFEYFSETQRNKGNFPGRFSGRQFSNSRSEMNVSTLELGDSALYLCASSLSGGQKFYRYTFGSGTRLTVV.

This chain joins TRBV10-3 and TRBJ1-1, with D possibly matching TRBD1 (6 bases). The CDR3 has 14 residues. The V gene's germline CDR1 is ENHRY and CDR2 SYGVKD. V was pared by 10 bases and J by 5 bases, with 20 bases between. The CDR3: CASGVGGMRTEAFF. CDR3 DNA: TGTGCCAGCGGAGTGGGGGGCATGAGAACTGAAGCTTTCTTT.

This clonotype came up many times. The chain combines TRBV12-3 or TRBV12-4 with TRBJ1-5; 8 bases align to TRBD1. Trimming removed 6 bases from V and 6 bases from J; junction bases left unmatched: 7. This CDR3 has 14 residues. The DNA of the CDR3 is TGTGCCAGCAGCCGGACAGGGCTAACTCAGCCCCAGCATTTT. This sequence encodes CASSRTGLTQPQHF.

This clonotype showed up just a few times. This chain joins TRBV4-3 and TRBJ2-7; 8 nucleotides align to TRBD1. This CDR3 has 17 residues. V shed 0 bases, J shed 0 bases, and the junction held 7 bases outside the gene matches. Germline lookup yields CDR1 LGHNA and CDR2 YSLEER. CDR3 sequence: CASSQDKWDRNSYEQYF. The CDR3 coding sequence is TGCGCCAGCAGCCAAGATAAGTGGGACAGGAACTCCTACGAGCAGTACTTC.

This rearrangement joins TRBV12-3 or TRBV12-4 to TRBJ2-3, with D perhaps matching TRBD1 or TRBD2 (6 bases each). This CDR3 is 15 amino acids long. Deletions cut 5 bases from V and 6 bases from J, with 18 bases between. The CDR3 nucleotides are TGTGCCAGCAGTCAGGGGAGGAGGGGATTCGATACGCAGTATTTT. Amino acid sequence: CASSQGRRGFDTQYF.

This chain uses TRBV5-1 with TRBJ2-1; D may be TRBD1 or TRBD2 (5 bases each). The CDR3 spans 13 residues. CDR1 is SGHRS, CDR2 YFSETQ, per germline. The V end lost 9 bases, the J end lost 6 bases, and 16 bases lay between the germline ends. The CDR3, as DNA: TGCGCCACCGGCACCGGGGCGACCAATGAGCAGTTCTTC. Translating it yields CATGTGATNEQFF.

The rearrangement joins TRBV6-2 or TRBV6-3 to TRBJ1-1, with D perhaps matching TRBD1 (5 bases). Germline V gene lookup returns CDR1 MNHEY and CDR2 SVGEGT. The CDR3 covers 16 residues. The germline V and J ends were trimmed by 6 bases and 5 bases, with 22 bases remaining between them. CDR3 DNA sequence: TGTGCCAGCAGCCGTGACAGAGCGCTGTCAGGGACTGAAGCTTTCTTT. Its protein product is CASSRDRALSGTEAFF.

This clonotype has just a few counts. The CDR3 DNA sequence: TGTGCCAGCAGTTTCGACAGAAACAATCAGCCCCAGCATTTT. This gives the protein CASSFDRNNQPQHF. This sequence joins TRBV28 and TRBJ1-5; D is possibly TRBD1 (5 bases). Trimming took off 3 bases at V and 3 bases at J, with 9 bases between the two ends. The CDR3 sequence is 14 residues long. From germline, CDR1 is MDHEN and CDR2 SYDVKM.

This clonotype was observed many times. The chain joins TRBV29-1 to TRBJ1-1, with D possibly being TRBD1 (6 bases). The CDR3 is 13 residues long. Per germline, CDR1 SQVTM and CDR2 ANQGSEA. V was pared by 6 bases and J by 4 bases, with 15 bases between. In DNA, the CDR3 is TGCAGCGTGGGGGGGGCCCTTCCCACTGAAGCTTTCTTT. Its protein product is CSVGGALPTEAFF.

Concerning this clonotype: Being one base from a much bigger clone, this may be a read error. The J gene is TRBJ2-1, the V gene TRBV12-3 or TRBV12-4; no definite D call. The germline V and J ends were trimmed by 3 bases and 3 bases, with 6 bases remaining between them. The CDR3 length is 13 residues. The CDR3 protein is CASSFVDYNEQFF. In DNA form, the CDR3 reads TGTGCCAGCAGTTTCGTGGACTACAATGAGCAGTTCTTC.

This clonotype was counted only a few times. The chain has TRBV12-3 or TRBV12-4 and TRBJ2-1, with 9 bases matching TRBD2. V dropped 5 bases and J dropped 4; count of bases not matched to a gene: 9. This CDR3 region has 16 residues. The CDR3 is CASSHSGRGGYNEQFF. In DNA form, the CDR3 reads TGTGCCAGCAGTCATAGCGGGAGAGGGGGGTACAATGAGCAGTTCTTC.